Here is one TCR beta chain with its context. Its antigen is as yet unknown. The record originates from a study of cytomegalovirus exposure and HLA in healthy donors. Notes on the study in general: Later analysis showed most CMV-associated TCR beta chains appearing HLA-restricted. A highly shared variant cluster was judged a likely technical artifact.

The PCR used 60 Vbeta and 13 Jbeta primers. Measured with immunoSEQ multiplex PCR; TCRdb has only the in-frame clones, and not every one. This sample yields tens of thousands of clones, of which more than 60% are seen a single time; under 7% belongs to the top ten. With 4 bases clipped from V and 5 bases from J, the junction kept 8 bases outside the gene matches. This CDR3 contains 14 residues. Germline V gene data show CDR1 as SGHRS and CDR2 as YFSETQ. The chain carries TRBV5-1 and TRBJ1-2, with TRBD1 matching 7 bases. The TCR sequence derives from a man between 18 and 35 years old in good health and CMV-seropositive. The specimen sequenced was PBMCs. CDR3 coding DNA: TGCGCCAGCAGCCACGGGACAGCGAATTATGGCTACACCTTC. As protein: CASSHGTANYGYTF. Drawing the rest from reference TRBV5-1 and TRBJ1-2, the complete variable domain is KAGVTQTPRYLIKTRGQQVTLSCSPISGHRSVSWYQQTPGQGLQFLFEYFSETQRNKGNFPGRFSGRQFSNSRSEMNVSTLELGDSALYLCASSHGTANYGYTFGSGTRLTVV.